The 5 T cell receptor beta chains listed next were all sequenced from one sample in a study of blood T cell repertoires in COVID-19. Method: immunoSEQ multiplex PCR; TCRdb's copy keeps in-frame clones and lacks some. The table shows 200,000 to 250,000 clones, with 70% to 90% occurring only once. Sequenced material: PBMCs or T cells enriched from blood (not recorded which). The receptors were sampled from a woman between 40 and 55 years old with acute COVID-19.

V and J are TRBV10-1 and TRBJ1-1, with no clear D. Looked up from germline, CDR1 is WNHNN and CDR2 is SYGVQD (reference sequence). This CDR3 region has 13 residues. The germline V and J ends were trimmed by 6 bases and 1 base, with 9 bases remaining between them. The CDR3 protein is CASRQNQNTEAFF. In nucleotides, the CDR3 is TGCGCCAGCAGACAAAACCAGAACACTGAAGCTTTCTTT.

V gene TRBV19 combines with J gene TRBJ2-2, with a possible D match to TRBD2 (5 bases). Germline V gene lookup returns CDR1 LNHDA and CDR2 SQIVND (reference sequence). V lost 8 bases to trimming and J lost 6 bases, with 19 bases between them. There are 15 residues in the CDR3. In nucleotides, the CDR3 is TGTGCCAGTCAACCCTCGGCCGGGATGGCCGGGGAGCTGTTTTTT. This encodes CASQPSAGMAGELFF.

The chain employs TRBV4-3 and TRBJ1-5; D unresolved. CDR3 size: 14 residues. Germline lookup yields CDR1 LGHNA and CDR2 YSLEER. V gave up 2 bases and J gave up 1 base, with 6 bases separating them. Here the CDR3 reads CASSQSGSNQPQHF. As DNA, the CDR3 is TGCGCCAGCAGCCAATCCGGGAGCAATCAGCCCCAGCATTTT.

The chain has TRBV6-5 and TRBJ1-6; 8 bases map to TRBD1. Germline CDR1 is MNHEY and CDR2 is SVGAGI. The CDR3 runs 15 residues. J was trimmed by 4 bases and V by 6 bases; bases with no gene match: 5. Written as DNA, the CDR3 is TGTGCCAGCAGGGGCGGACAGGGATATAATTCACCCCTCCACTTT. It specifies CASRGGQGYNSPLHF.

The chain joins TRBV18 to TRBJ1-5; D is perhaps TRBD1 (6 bases). The CDR3 length is 16 residues. V lost 2 bases and J 0 bases, leaving 11 bases between the germline ends. In germline, CDR1 is KGHSH, CDR2 LQKENI. CDR3 bases: TGTGCCAGCTCACCATTTGGACAGCTTAGCAATCAGCCCCAGCATTTT. Amino acids: CASSPFGQLSNQPQHF.